Below, 16 T cell receptor beta chains from the same sample are listed, as sequenced in a study of blood T cell repertoires in COVID-19. Measured with immunoSEQ multiplex PCR; TCRdb has only the in-frame clones, and not every one. Of 77,000 or so clones in the sample, around 76% were seen once. The sequenced material came from peripheral blood. These receptors were taken from a woman over 75 with active or convalescent COVID-19.

The V call is TRBV4-3, the J call TRBJ1-1; D remains ambiguous. V lost 4 bases and J lost 2, with 11 bases in between. Germline V gene data show CDR1 as LGHNA and CDR2 as YSLEER. The CDR3 spans 14 residues. The CDR3: CASSLLGANTEAFF. The DNA for the CDR3 is TGCGCCAGCAGCCTCCTGGGCGCCAACACTGAAGCTTTCTTT.

The rearrangement links TRBV5-4 to TRBJ1-4; the D gene is possibly TRBD1 (6 bases). Germline V gives CDR1 SGHNT, CDR2 YYREEE (reference sequence). V gave up 0 bases and J gave up 8 bases, with 14 bases separating them. The length of the CDR3 is 15 residues. CDR3 bases: TGTGCCAGCAGCTTGGGGACAGATCGGACCGAAAAACTGTTTTTT. This sequence encodes CASSLGTDRTEKLFF.

This clone was found a few times. The CDR3 loop is CASSLGQGLGEQFF. The DNA for the CDR3 is TGTGCCAGCAGCTTAGGGCAGGGGCTCGGTGAGCAGTTCTTC. The V call is TRBV11-2, the J call TRBJ2-1; a possible D gene is TRBD1 (6 bases). This CDR3 comprises 14 residues. The V and J ends lost 1 base and 9 bases respectively, with 13 bases between them. The germline V gene encodes CDR1 SGHAT and CDR2 FQNNGV.

On this clone: This CDR3 is also generated by other DNA sequences in the sample. V usage is TRBV5-1 and J usage is TRBJ2-6, with 9 bases lining up with TRBD1. With 2 bases clipped from V and 0 bases from J, the junction kept 3 bases outside the gene matches. Germline CDR1 and CDR2: SGHRS and YFSETQ. The CDR3 is 17 amino acids. CDR3 sequence reads: CASSLGQGTSGANVLTF. As DNA, the CDR3 is TGCGCCAGCAGCTTAGGACAGGGGACCTCTGGGGCCAACGTCCTGACTTTC. Full variable domain (missing parts from reference TRBV5-1 and TRBJ2-6): KAGVTQTPRYLIKTRGQQVTLSCSPISGHRSVSWYQQTPGQGLQFLFEYFSETQRNKGNFPGRFSGRQFSNSRSEMNVSTLELGDSALYLCASSLGQGTSGANVLTFGAGSRLTVL.

This clone was recorded once. The gene calls are TRBV5-1 and TRBJ2-5; TRBD2 agrees at 9 bases. The CDR3 sequence is 16 residues long. V was clipped by 3 bases and J by 5 bases; unmatched bases: 11. Germline V gives CDR1 SGHRS, CDR2 YFSETQ. The CDR3, as DNA: TGCGCCAGCAGCTGGGGAGGGACTAGCCGTACTGAGACCCAGTACTTC. It codes for CASSWGGTSRTETQYF.

This clone showed up many times. The V gene is TRBV7-2, the J gene TRBJ1-6; 9 bases agree with TRBD1. Germline CDR1 SGHTA, CDR2 FQGNSA. J gave up 7 bases and V 1 base, and 5 bases lay outside the gene matches. This CDR3 region has 16 residues. As DNA, the CDR3 is TGTGCCAGCAGCTTAGTGGGGGACAGGGCAAATTCACCCCTCCACTTT. It codes for CASSLVGDRANSPLHF.

The V gene is TRBV20-1, the J gene TRBJ2-7; either TRBD1 or TRBD2 may supply D (6 bases each). CDR1 is DFQATT, CDR2 SNEGSKA, per germline (reference sequence). Trimming shortened V by 3 bases and J by 0 bases, and 9 bases separated the two germline ends. This CDR3 is built from 13 residues. The CDR3: CSASGGGSYEQYF. CDR3 sequence (DNA): TGCAGTGCTAGTGGAGGGGGCTCCTACGAGCAGTACTTC.

The gene calls are TRBV23-1 and TRBJ1-5, with 8 nucleotides matching TRBD1. TRBV23-1 is reported as an ORF; its role is uncertain. The V gene end was trimmed by 3 bases and the J gene end by 1 base; junction bases not matched to a gene: 5. This CDR3 has 16 residues. For the CDR3, the DNA is TGCGCCAGCAGTCACCGGACAGGGAGGAGCAATCAGCCCCAGCATTTT. Encoded protein: CASSHRTGRSNQPQHF.

The table lists this clone with many counts. The CDR3 region has the DNA TGTGCCAGCAGTGTAGAAAAGGGGTATGGCTACACCTTC. Its translation: CASSVEKGYGYTF. The rearrangement links TRBV2 to TRBJ1-2; D is perhaps TRBD1 (5 bases). There are 13 residues in the CDR3. Trimming left V 4 bases short and J 5 bases short, with 11 bases between. The germline gives CDR1 SNHLY, CDR2 FYNNEI.

The chain employs TRBV6-4 and TRBJ2-1, with D maybe TRBD2 (6 bases). Trimming removed 5 bases at V and 0 bases at J, with 11 bases between. The CDR3 runs to 15 residues. CDR1 MRHNA and CDR2 SNTAGT come from the germline V gene. The CDR3 DNA follows: TGTGCCAGCAGTAGGGACTTAAGCTCCTACAATGAGCAGTTCTTC. Protein product: CASSRDLSSYNEQFF.

The chain links TRBV4-1 to TRBJ2-5, with 12 nucleotides matching TRBD1. Germline V gives CDR1 MGHRA, CDR2 YSYEKL. The trim removed 2 bases at V and 5 bases at J, leaving 6 bases unmatched. The length of the CDR3 is 16 residues. The CDR3 spells CASSQPGTGGGETQYF. The CDR3, as DNA: TGCGCCAGCAGCCAACCAGGGACAGGGGGCGGCGAGACCCAGTACTTC.

The chain couples TRBV6-2 or TRBV6-3 to TRBJ1-1, with D unclear. V lost 2 bases and J lost 3, with 22 bases in between. The V gene's germline CDR1 is MNHEY and CDR2 SVGEGT. There are 18 residues in the CDR3. The CDR3 is CASSYVLFRTRGDTEAFF. CDR3 bases: TGTGCCAGCAGTTACGTCCTTTTCCGAACCCGGGGAGACACTGAAGCTTTCTTT.

The chain employs TRBV7-8 and TRBJ2-5; 7 bases match TRBD2. The germline V gene has CDR1 SGHVS and CDR2 FQNEAQ. The CDR3 is 15 amino acids. The J segment lost 4 bases and the V segment lost 0 bases, leaving 5 bases of the junction unmatched. CDR3 coding DNA: TGTGCCAGCAGCTTAGCCAGCGGGGCGGTAGAGACCCAGTACTTC. Translation gives CASSLASGAVETQYF.

V is TRBV6-2 or TRBV6-3 and J is TRBJ2-1; 9 bases are a match to TRBD2. This CDR3 is 19 amino acids long. V shed 2 bases, J shed 0 bases, and the junction held 11 bases outside the gene matches. In germline, CDR1 is MNHEY, CDR2 SVGEGT. CDR3 coding DNA: TGTGCCAGCAGTTACGCCAGCGGGGGGCCTCTGAGCTCCTACAATGAGCAGTTCTTC. It codes for CASSYASGGPLSSYNEQFF.

The chain carries TRBV19 and TRBJ2-7, with 10 nucleotides matching TRBD1. The trim removed 4 bases at V and 3 bases at J, leaving 0 bases unmatched. This CDR3 is 13 amino acids long. Looked up from germline, CDR1 is LNHDA and CDR2 is SQIVND (reference sequence). In nucleotides, the CDR3 is TGTGCCAGTAGTAGGGACAGGGGCTACGAGCAGTACTTC. It encodes CASSRDRGYEQYF. The entire variable domain, with the rest obtained from reference TRBV19 and TRBJ2-7, is as follows: DGGITQSPKYLFRKEGQNVTLSCEQNLNHDAMYWYRQDPGQGLRLIYYSQIVNDFQKGDIAEGYSVSREKKESFPLTVTSAQKNPTAFYLCASSRDRGYEQYFGPGTRLTVT.

The V call is TRBV11-2, the J call TRBJ2-6; no reliable D call. Per the germline V gene, CDR1 is SGHAT and CDR2 is FQNNGV. This CDR3 comprises 14 residues. Trimming stripped 3 bases from V and 8 bases from J, with 11 bases between. CDR3 region: CASSFGARPNVLTF. The DNA for the CDR3 is TGTGCCAGCAGCTTTGGCGCCAGGCCCAACGTCCTGACTTTC.